This T cell receptor beta chain was sequenced for a study of blood T cell repertoires in COVID-19. V dropped 4 bases and J dropped 1; count of bases not matched to a gene: 6. Germline values: CDR1 PRHDT, CDR2 FYEKMQ (reference sequence). The CDR3 loop spans 16 amino acids. TCRdb keeps only in-frame clones here, not all; method: immunoSEQ multiplex PCR. The repertoire has some 300,000 clones, approximately 90% of them found once; the top ten carry approximately 4.1%. The source material was PBMCs or T cells enriched from blood (not recorded which). The chain carries TRBV13 and TRBJ2-3; 9 nucleotides align to TRBD2. This clonotype was sampled from a man aged 30 to 39 who had recovered from COVID-19. CDR3 coding DNA: TGTGCCAGCAGCTCGTCGCTAGCGGGACGCACAGATACGCAGTATTTT. Residues: CASSSSLAGRTDTQYF.